The clone carrying this T cell receptor (beta chain) was found a few times. Its antigen is undetermined. The sample is drawn from a study of T cell repertoires in cytomegalovirus infection. About the research overall: HLA-B-restricted CMV epitopes that are well studied, plus recently identified HLA-C-restricted ones, were used by the study. Indicated by public TCR beta signatures were CMV infection and matching HLA type. The study, taken as a whole, reports: The study identified carriers of CMV plus the relevant HLA from cumulative public TCR beta family frequency. The ex vivo response was dominated by HLA-C-restricted CMV-specific TCR beta clonotypes.

MiXCR, applied by TCRdb to the reads, yields one record per CDR3 protein. Of 750,000 to 900,000 distinct CDR3 sequences listed, about 28% are singletons. V was trimmed by 4 bases and J by 1 base, leaving 14 bases between them. CDR1 and CDR2 (germline): LNHDA, SQIVND (reference sequence). This CDR3 spans 16 amino acids. The sequence derives from a human donor in good health (CMV status not recorded). Some clones in this sample may be carry-over from other donors' samples. The sample here was cultured CD8+ T cells from PBMCs, taken from culture after CMV antigen stimulation. The genes are TRBV19 and TRBJ2-1; TRBD1 or TRBD2 may be the D gene (7 bases each). CDR3 in DNA: TGTGCCAGTAGTACCCAGGGGGGGGGTTCCTACAATGAGCAGTTCTTC. Amino acid sequence: CASSTQGGGSYNEQFF.